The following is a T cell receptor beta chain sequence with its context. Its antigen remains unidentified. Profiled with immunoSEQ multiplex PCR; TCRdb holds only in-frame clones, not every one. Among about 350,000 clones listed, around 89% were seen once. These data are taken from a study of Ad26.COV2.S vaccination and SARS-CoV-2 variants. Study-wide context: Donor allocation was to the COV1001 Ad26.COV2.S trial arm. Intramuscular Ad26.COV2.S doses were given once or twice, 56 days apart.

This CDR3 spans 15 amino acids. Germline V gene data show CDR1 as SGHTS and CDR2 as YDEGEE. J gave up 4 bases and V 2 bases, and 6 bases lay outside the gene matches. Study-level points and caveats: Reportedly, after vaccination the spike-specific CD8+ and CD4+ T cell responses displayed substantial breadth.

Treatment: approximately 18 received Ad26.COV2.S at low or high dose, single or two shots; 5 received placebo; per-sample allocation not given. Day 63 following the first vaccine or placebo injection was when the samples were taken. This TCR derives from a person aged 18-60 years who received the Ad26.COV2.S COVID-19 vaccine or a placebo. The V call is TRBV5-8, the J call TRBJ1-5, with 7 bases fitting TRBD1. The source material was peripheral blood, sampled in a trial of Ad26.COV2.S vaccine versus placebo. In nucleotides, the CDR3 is TGTGCCAGCAGCTTAATCGGGACAGAAAATCAGCCCCAGCATTTT. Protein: CASSLIGTENQPQHF.